This T cell receptor (beta chain) was sequenced in a study of OX40 agonist ivuxolimab in advanced cancers. Study details: At 82.7% male, the cohort had a mean age of approximately 60 years, ranging from about 23 to 79.

Trimming removed 5 bases from V and 1 base from J, with 12 bases in between. The CDR3 contains 14 residues. Germline V gene sequence: CDR1 SGHDT, CDR2 YYEEEE. Sequencing used immunoSEQ multiplex PCR; TCRdb keeps in-frame clones, though not all of them. Of about 93,000 clones in the sample, around 90% are singletons; the top ten hold more than 0.5%. The TCR comes from an adult with an advanced solid tumor such as melanoma, head and neck, liver or kidney cancer. Sequencing was performed on CD4+ or CD8+ T cells sorted from blood, taken in a trial of the OX40 agonist ivuxolimab. The chain has TRBV5-6 and TRBJ1-1; tentatively, D is TRBD1 (5 bases). CDR3 nucleotides: TGTGCCAGCAGTTCTACTGGGGCGAACACTGAAGCTTTCTTT. This gives the protein CASSSTGANTEAFF.